One and the same sample provided the 8 T cell receptor beta chains below, sequenced in a study of T cell responses to AZD1222 COVID-19 vaccine. Produced via immunoSEQ multiplex PCR; TCRdb's table is partial and in-frame only. The top ten clones hold 4.5% to 6% of a sample with roughly 100,000 clones, roughly 86% of them seen once. Material: peripheral blood, obtained on day 0 of AZD1222 vaccination. All receptors come from an adult in good health.

This clone was observed once. The chain combines TRBV2 with TRBJ2-2; no reliable D call. Germline-derived CDR1 and CDR2 are SNHLY and FYNNEI. The CDR3 loop spans 14 amino acids. Trimming cost V 4 bases and J 0 bases, with 6 bases left between them. The CDR3 protein is CASSARANTGELFF. The CDR3 DNA is TGTGCCAGCAGTGCCCGGGCGAACACCGGGGAGCTGTTTTTT.

This chain links TRBV2 with TRBJ1-2; D gene uncertain. V lost 0 bases to trimming and J lost 8 bases, with 10 bases between them. The CDR3 runs to 13 residues. Germline V gene lookup returns CDR1 SNHLY and CDR2 FYNNEI. The CDR3 sequence is CASSEARTYGYTF. In DNA, the CDR3 is TGTGCCAGCAGTGAAGCGAGGACCTACGGCTACACCTTC. Full variable domain (missing parts from reference TRBV2 and TRBJ1-2): EPEVTQTPSHQVTQMGQEVILRCVPISNHLYFYWYRQILGQKVEFLVSFYNNEISEKSEIFDDQFSVERPDGSNFTLKIRSTKLEDSAMYFCASSEARTYGYTFGSGTRLTVV.

Here the CDR3 DNA reads TGTGCCTGGAGTGTACTTGTCGGCACCGGGGAGCTGTTTTTT. It specifies CAWSVLVGTGELFF. This chain connects TRBV30 to TRBJ2-2; D unclear. Between the trimmed V and J ends, which lost 0 bases and 4 bases, there was a span of 9 bases. The CDR3 has 14 amino acids. Germline V lookup: CDR1 GTSNPN, CDR2 SVGIG (reference sequence).

V usage is TRBV11-2 and J usage is TRBJ1-2, with a possible D match to TRBD1 (6 bases). The CDR3 has 19 residues. CDR1 SGHAT and CDR2 FQNNGV come from the germline V gene. Trimming left V 1 base short and J 4 bases short, with 25 bases between. The CDR3, as DNA: TGTGCCAGCAGCTTAGGCACAGGGTACGGGTCTGAGGTATCCTATGGCTACACCTTC. Protein sequence: CASSLGTGYGSEVSYGYTF.

The V gene is TRBV19, the J gene TRBJ1-1; 7 nucleotides match TRBD1. Germline assignment: CDR1 LNHDA and CDR2 SQIVND (reference sequence). This CDR3 is 16 amino acids long. The trim removed 4 bases at V and 7 bases at J, leaving 15 bases unmatched. The CDR3 is CASSKGMTGLKGEAFF. CDR3 in DNA: TGTGCCAGTAGTAAAGGGATGACAGGGTTGAAAGGTGAAGCTTTCTTT.

The CDR3 region is CATSRGIYEQYF. CDR3 nucleotides: TGTGCCACCAGCAGAGGGATATACGAGCAGTACTTC. The gene calls are TRBV15 and TRBJ2-7, with unresolved D. The CDR3 has 12 residues. The germline V gene has CDR1 LNHNV and CDR2 YYDKDF (reference sequence). Trimming removed 1 base at V and 4 bases at J, with 5 bases between.

The rearrangement joins TRBV5-5 to TRBJ2-3; the D gene is possibly TRBD2 (6 bases). This CDR3 region has 15 residues. Germline loops: CDR1 SGHKS, CDR2 YYEKEE (reference sequence). Between the trimmed V and J ends, which lost 1 base and 6 bases, there was a span of 15 bases. This chain's CDR3 is CASSLLGGARDTQYF. CDR3 sequence (DNA): TGTGCCAGCAGCTTGTTAGGAGGGGCGAGGGATACGCAGTATTTT.

V and J are TRBV29-1 and TRBJ1-5; TRBD1 is a possible D gene (5 bases). This CDR3 is built from 14 residues. V was clipped by 4 bases and J by 6 bases, with 16 bases between them. CDR1 and CDR2 (germline): SQVTM, ANQGSEA. The CDR3 loop reads CSVAGRGRGQPQHF. In nucleotides, the CDR3 is TGCAGCGTTGCCGGGAGGGGACGCGGTCAGCCCCAGCATTTT.